These 8 T cell receptor beta chains were all obtained from the same sample, sequenced in a study of blood T cell repertoires in COVID-19. The assay was immunoSEQ multiplex PCR, and TCRdb's table has in-frame clones only and misses some. The table has fewer than 250,000 clones, roughly 86% seen once; the top ten hold roughly 2.6%. The sequencing input was PBMCs or T cells enriched from blood (not recorded which). Receptors originate from a woman in her twenties or thirties with acute COVID-19.

V and J are TRBV11-2 and TRBJ2-7, with D perhaps TRBD1 (5 bases). The CDR3 totals 14 residues. V was trimmed by 1 base and J by 4 bases, leaving 11 bases between them. Germline loops: CDR1 SGHAT, CDR2 FQNNGV. The DNA of the CDR3 is TGTGCCAGCAGCTTAGTGAGGCAGGGTTACGAGCAGTACTTC. It encodes CASSLVRQGYEQYF.

This clone was picked up one time. The rearrangement joins TRBV27 to TRBJ1-6; no firm D call. V lost 7 bases and J 0 bases, leaving 19 bases between the germline ends. CDR1 MNHEY and CDR2 SMNVEV come from the germline V gene (reference sequence). This CDR3 region has 18 residues. This CDR3 reads CASTDFAAQSSYNSPLHF. CDR3 sequence (DNA): TGTGCCAGCACAGACTTTGCGGCCCAGAGCTCCTATAATTCACCCCTCCACTTT.

Written as DNA, the CDR3 is TGTGCCAGTAGTATAGCCGGAGGCATTCAGTACTTC. This translates into CASSIAGGIQYF. The gene calls are TRBV19 and TRBJ2-4; D is possibly TRBD2 (5 bases). Deletions cut 1 base from V and 9 bases from J, with 7 bases between. Germline values: CDR1 LNHDA, CDR2 SQIVND (reference sequence). The CDR3 consists of 12 residues.

The J gene is TRBJ1-1, the V gene TRBV6-2 or TRBV6-3; 9 bases align to TRBD1. This CDR3 comprises 12 residues. Per the germline V gene, CDR1 is MNHEY and CDR2 is SVGEGT. V lost 5 bases to trimming and J lost 9 bases; unmatched junction nucleotides: 4. The CDR3 DNA reads TGTGCCAGCAGTCGACAGGGGGGGCAAGCTTTCTTT. It specifies CASSRQGGQAFF.

The chain recombines TRBV10-3 with TRBJ1-1; TRBD1 matches at 10 bases. The CDR3 runs to 15 residues. The ends lost 5 bases at V and 2 bases at J; junction bases unmatched: 5. CDR1 ENHRY and CDR2 SYGVKD come from the germline V gene. The CDR3 DNA follows: TGTGCCATCAGTTCCGGGACAGGGGAAAACACTGAAGCTTTCTTT. Encoded protein: CAISSGTGENTEAFF.

With regard to this clone: Other DNA sequences from this sample encode an identical CDR3 as well. The CDR3 here is CASSSGTTTNEKLFF. CDR3 in DNA: TGCGCCAGCAGCTCGGGAACAACAACTAATGAAAAACTGTTTTTT. The chain couples TRBV5-1 to TRBJ1-4; D gene unclear. This CDR3 region has 15 residues. Trimming took 3 bases from V and 0 from J, leaving 9 bases between them. CDR1 is SGHRS, CDR2 YFSETQ, per germline.

The J gene is TRBJ1-2, the V gene TRBV12-3 or TRBV12-4; 7 bases are shared with TRBD1. The trim removed 0 bases at V and 7 bases at J, leaving 2 bases unmatched. The CDR3 runs to 13 residues. The CDR3 nucleotides are TGTGCCAGCAGTTTAGCGACAGGGTTTGGCTACACCTTC. It codes for CASSLATGFGYTF.

This chain connects TRBV20-1 to TRBJ1-2; D not certain. This CDR3 contains 11 residues. Germline loops: CDR1 DFQATT, CDR2 SNEGSKA (reference sequence). The ends were cut back, 2 bases at V and 2 bases at J, with 3 bases in the middle. The chain's CDR3 is CSARQNYGYTF. The CDR3 DNA is TGCAGTGCTAGACAAAACTATGGCTACACCTTC.